The 30 T cell receptor beta chains presented below share a single source sample, sequenced in a study of blood T cell repertoires in COVID-19. Assay: immunoSEQ multiplex PCR; the TCRdb copy retains only in-frame clones and omits some. The sample lists 300,000 to 400,000 clones; approximately 90% were seen once. Sequenced material: PBMCs or T cells enriched from blood (not recorded which). All receptors come from a woman in her twenties or thirties who had been exposed to COVID-19.

The chain recombines TRBV5-1 with TRBJ2-7, with D perhaps matching TRBD1 (6 bases). Germline CDR1 SGHRS, CDR2 YFSETQ. V was clipped by 3 bases and J by 2 bases, with 9 bases between them. This CDR3 has 13 residues. The CDR3 nucleotides are TGCGCCAGCAGCTCCGGACAGCCCTACGAGCAGTACTTC. It encodes CASSSGQPYEQYF. Combining the CDR3 with reference TRBV5-1 and TRBJ2-7 gives the whole variable domain KAGVTQTPRYLIKTRGQQVTLSCSPISGHRSVSWYQQTPGQGLQFLFEYFSETQRNKGNFPGRFSGRQFSNSRSEMNVSTLELGDSALYLCASSSGQPYEQYFGPGTRLTVT.

V usage is TRBV19 and J usage is TRBJ2-3; 10 bases agree with TRBD2. From germline, CDR1 is LNHDA and CDR2 SQIVND (reference sequence). The CDR3 runs to 18 residues. The J segment lost 2 bases and the V segment lost 5 bases, leaving 13 bases of the junction unmatched. The CDR3 DNA sequence: TGTGCCAGTAGTCCCCTCTGGGCTAGCGGGGGATACACAGATACGCAGTATTTT. Amino acid sequence: CASSPLWASGGYTDTQYF.

This chain joins TRBV20-1 and TRBJ1-1, with D possibly TRBD1 on 6 matching bases. Trimming left V 3 bases short and J 5 bases short, with 19 bases between. The germline CDR1 and CDR2 sequences are DFQATT and SNEGSKA (reference sequence). The length of the CDR3 is 15 residues. The CDR3 sequence: CSASELGGARTEAFF. The CDR3 region has the DNA TGCAGTGCTAGTGAGCTGGGGGGGGCGCGGACTGAAGCTTTCTTT.

This clone was seen only a few times. This chain joins TRBV2 and TRBJ1-3, with 7 bases aligning to TRBD1. Germline V CDR1 and CDR2: SNHLY, FYNNEI. V gave up 5 bases and J gave up 2 bases; unmatched junction bases: 9. The CDR3 totals 16 residues. In DNA, the CDR3 is TGTGCCAGCAGTAACGATTTGACAGGGACTGGAAACACCATATATTTT. Protein product: CASSNDLTGTGNTIYF.

This clone was counted only a few times. The V and J genes are TRBV6-1 and TRBJ1-4; the D gene is possibly TRBD1 (6 bases). The CDR3 is made up of 16 amino acids. V shed 4 bases and J shed 7 bases, with 19 bases lying between them. Germline V gives CDR1 MNHNS, CDR2 SASEGT. The CDR3 DNA sequence: TGTGCCAGCAGTGCCAGCCAAGGGGGATTGGGTGAAAAACTGTTTTTT. It specifies CASSASQGGLGEKLFF.

Remarks on this clone: Additional DNA sequences in this sample encode the identical CDR3. This chain connects TRBV5-1 to TRBJ1-1, with D tentatively TRBD1 (6 bases). This CDR3 is 14 amino acids long. Trimming took 4 bases from V and 1 from J, leaving 11 bases between them. CDR1 and CDR2 from the germline V gene are SGHRS and YFSETQ. CDR3 bases: TGCGCCAGCAGCCTGGGACAAACGAACACTGAAGCTTTCTTT. Its translation is CASSLGQTNTEAFF.

CDR3 DNA sequence: TGTGCCAGCAGCGGGACACCGAACACTGAAGCTTTCTTT. It is translated as CASSGTPNTEAFF. The J gene is TRBJ1-1, the V gene TRBV7-8, with D possibly being TRBD1 (6 bases). V lost 5 bases, J lost 1 base, and 8 bases lay in between. This CDR3 is 13 amino acids long. Germline V gene data show CDR1 as SGHVS and CDR2 as FQNEAQ. Based on the CDR3 plus reference TRBV7-8 and TRBJ1-1, the full variable domain is GAGVSQSPRYKVAKRGQDVALRCDPISGHVSLFWYQQALGQGPEFLTYFQNEAQLDKSGLPSDRFFAERPEGSVSTLKIQRTQQEDSAVYLCASSGTPNTEAFFGQGTRLTVV.

This clone has a handful of counts. The chain links TRBV5-1 to TRBJ1-1; the D is unclear. In germline, CDR1 is SGHRS, CDR2 YFSETQ. Trimming took 1 base from V and 0 from J, leaving 13 bases between them. This CDR3 spans 16 amino acids. The CDR3 region has the DNA TGCGCCAGCAGCTTGCTAAGCCCTTCCCTGAACACTGAAGCTTTCTTT. It is translated as CASSLLSPSLNTEAFF.

J is TRBJ2-7 and V is TRBV6-1; unclear D gene. The CDR3 is 15 residues long. Germline V gene data show CDR1 as MNHNS and CDR2 as SASEGT. V lost 2 bases to trimming and J lost 3 bases, with 14 bases between them. The CDR3 coding sequence is TGTGCCAGCAGTGAACAGGTCACCCCGTACTACGAGCAGTACTTC. This encodes CASSEQVTPYYEQYF.

The V gene is TRBV19, the J gene TRBJ2-2, with 9 bases fitting TRBD2. The CDR3 has 15 amino acids. Germline V gives CDR1 LNHDA, CDR2 SQIVND (reference sequence). J lost 3 bases, V lost 2 bases, and 1 base had no gene match. CDR3 coding DNA: TGTGCCAGTAGTATAAGACTAGCGGACACCGGGGAGCTGTTTTTT. It yields the protein CASSIRLADTGELFF.

The V call is TRBV12-5, the J call TRBJ1-5; D is uncertain. Per germline, CDR1 LGHNT and CDR2 FRNRAP. This CDR3 is 17 amino acids long. V lost 1 base, J lost 0 bases, and 13 bases lay in between. The CDR3 sequence: CASGLARDGISNQPQHF. CDR3 nucleotide sequence: TGTGCTAGTGGTTTGGCCCGAGACGGGATTAGCAATCAGCCCCAGCATTTT.

The chain recombines TRBV5-1 with TRBJ2-3, with 12 bases matching TRBD2. The V segment lost 2 bases and the J segment 2 bases; nucleotides outside the gene matches: 6. The CDR3 is made up of 17 amino acids. Germline CDR1 reads SGHRS; CDR2 reads YFSETQ. Here the CDR3 DNA reads TGCGCCAGCAGCTTTACTAGCGGGGGGACCATCACAGATACGCAGTATTTT. The encoded protein is CASSFTSGGTITDTQYF.

The chain combines TRBV7-9 with TRBJ1-4; 7 nucleotides agree with TRBD1. CDR3 length: 15 amino acids. The V gene end was trimmed by 4 bases and the J gene end by 8 bases; junction bases not matched to a gene: 10. Germline loops: CDR1 SEHNR, CDR2 FQNEAQ (reference sequence). CDR3 loop: CASSSWTGVGEKLFF. The CDR3 region has the DNA TGTGCCAGCAGCTCCTGGACAGGAGTGGGAGAAAAACTGTTTTTT. Full variable domain (remainder filled in from reference TRBV7-9 and TRBJ1-4): DTGVSQNPRHKITKRGQNVTFRCDPISEHNRLYWYRQTLGQGPEFLTYFQNEAQLEKSRLLSDRFSAERPKGSFSTLEIQRTEQGDSAMYLCASSSWTGVGEKLFFGSGTQLSVL.

V usage is TRBV4-2 and J usage is TRBJ2-7; 7 bases fit TRBD1. This CDR3 is built from 13 residues. The V gene's germline CDR1 is LGHNA and CDR2 YNFKEQ. Trimming cost V 3 bases and J 6 bases; bases outside gene matches: 5. CDR3 DNA sequence: TGTGCCAGCAGCCAGAGACAGGGTGGCGAGCAGTACTTC. Amino acids: CASSQRQGGEQYF.

The chain links TRBV3-1 (or the pseudogene TRBV3-2) to TRBJ1-6; possibly TRBD1 for D (5 bases). In germline, CDR1 is LGHDT, CDR2 YNNKEL (reference sequence). The CDR3 has 18 amino acids. With 4 bases removed from V and 0 bases from J, the gap between germline ends came to 16 bases. The CDR3 coding sequence is TGTGCCAGCAGCCCCACTGCACAGGAGAGCTCCTATAATTCACCCCTCCACTTT. It encodes CASSPTAQESSYNSPLHF.

The chain has TRBV5-1 and TRBJ1-2; D is perhaps TRBD1 (6 bases). V lost 3 bases to trimming and J lost 7 bases, with 19 bases between them. Germline CDR1 is SGHRS and CDR2 is YFSETQ. CDR3 length: 15 amino acids. CDR3 protein: CASSWGTPTAGGYTF. The CDR3 DNA is TGCGCCAGCAGCTGGGGGACACCAACCGCCGGTGGCTACACCTTC. The full variable domain, its missing parts supplied by reference TRBV5-1 and TRBJ1-2, is KAGVTQTPRYLIKTRGQQVTLSCSPISGHRSVSWYQQTPGQGLQFLFEYFSETQRNKGNFPGRFSGRQFSNSRSEMNVSTLELGDSALYLCASSWGTPTAGGYTFGSGTRLTVV.

The chain links TRBV14 to TRBJ1-6; D call uncertain. Trimming removed 1 base from V and 9 bases from J, with 7 bases in between. The length of the CDR3 is 13 residues. The germline CDR1 and CDR2 sequences are SGHDN and FVKESK. CDR3 sequence reads: CASSQAQVSPLHF. As DNA, the CDR3 is TGTGCCAGCAGCCAAGCCCAGGTTTCACCCCTCCACTTT. The variable domain in full, completed from reference TRBV14 and TRBJ1-6, reads EAGVTQFPSHSVIEKGQTVTLRCDPISGHDNLYWYRRVMGKEIKFLLHFVKESKQDESGMPNNRFLAERTGGTYSTLKVQPAELEDSGVYFCASSQAQVSPLHFGNGTRLTVT.

The chain employs TRBV7-6 and TRBJ1-1; no clear D gene. Germline V gene lookup returns CDR1 SGHVS and CDR2 FNYEAQ. Trimming left V 1 base short and J 1 base short, with 13 bases between. This CDR3 comprises 16 residues. The CDR3 DNA follows: TGTGCCAGCAGCTTAGTAAGTACCCGGGAGAACACTGAAGCTTTCTTT. Encoded protein: CASSLVSTRENTEAFF.

This sequence joins TRBV3-1 (or the pseudogene TRBV3-2) and TRBJ2-3; D not resolved. CDR1 LGHDT and CDR2 YNNKEL come from the germline V gene (reference sequence). The CDR3 totals 15 residues. The V end lost 4 bases, the J end lost 4 bases, and 15 bases lay between the germline ends. CDR3 DNA: TGTGCCAGCAGCCCAGTACGGAGCTTTGCAGATACGCAGTATTTT. Its protein product is CASSPVRSFADTQYF.

This chain joins TRBV12-5 and TRBJ2-7; D remains ambiguous. CDR1 LGHNT and CDR2 FRNRAP come from the germline V gene. The V gene lost 1 base and the J gene lost 2 bases, with 9 bases spanning the gap. This CDR3 spans 14 amino acids. CDR3 nucleotides: TGTGCTAGTGGTTTGGGTGTCAGGACCTACGAGCAGTACTTC. Translation: CASGLGVRTYEQYF.

The chain joins TRBV19 to TRBJ2-1, with 11 bases aligning to TRBD2. The CDR3 runs to 17 residues. The germline V gene has CDR1 LNHDA and CDR2 SQIVND (reference sequence). J was trimmed by 4 bases and V by 3 bases; bases with no gene match: 8. For the CDR3, the DNA is TGTGCCAGTAGTATCTCTACTAGCGGGGGCCCTTACAATGAGCAGTTCTTC. Protein product: CASSISTSGGPYNEQFF.

J is TRBJ2-2 and V is TRBV7-8; 8 bases are shared with TRBD1. The CDR3 loop spans 15 amino acids. Per the germline V gene, CDR1 is SGHVS and CDR2 is FQNEAQ. The trim removed 5 bases at V and 3 bases at J, leaving 5 bases unmatched. The CDR3 is CASSARDRYTGELFF. The CDR3 DNA follows: TGTGCCAGCAGCGCCCGGGACAGGTACACCGGGGAGCTGTTTTTT.

V usage is TRBV7-9 and J usage is TRBJ1-3; D uncertain. The CDR3 runs to 12 residues. Germline CDR1 is SEHNR and CDR2 is FQNEAQ (reference sequence). V lost 6 bases and J lost 8, with 11 bases in between. CDR3 bases: TGTGCCAGCAGTTCCAATGCGGACACCATATATTTT. Protein sequence: CASSSNADTIYF.

CDR3 region: CASSIYRDRGHPSFSYEQYF. CDR3 nucleotides: TGTGCCAGCAGTATCTATCGGGACAGGGGGCACCCGAGTTTCTCCTACGAGCAGTACTTC. V is TRBV27 and J is TRBJ2-7, with TRBD1 identical over 12 bases. Germline V lookup: CDR1 MNHEY, CDR2 SMNVEV (reference sequence). V gave up 5 bases and J gave up 0 bases; unmatched junction bases: 17. The CDR3 covers 20 residues.

Only one count was recorded for this clone. The chain employs TRBV2 and TRBJ2-2; D is perhaps TRBD1 (5 bases). The V end lost 7 bases, the J end lost 4 bases, and 16 bases lay between the germline ends. Per the germline V gene, CDR1 is SNHLY and CDR2 is FYNNEI. This CDR3 is built from 15 residues. CDR3 residues: CASTVLGLPTGELFF. The CDR3 DNA reads as TGTGCCAGCACTGTTTTGGGGCTCCCCACCGGGGAGCTGTTTTTT.

The V and J genes are TRBV3-1 (or the pseudogene TRBV3-2) and TRBJ2-1; the D gene is possibly TRBD2 (7 bases). V lost 1 base and J lost 7, with 11 bases in between. The CDR3 length is 14 residues. CDR1 LGHDT and CDR2 YNNKEL come from the germline V gene (reference sequence). The CDR3 DNA is TGTGCCAGCAGCCAAGGGGGGGGCCGGAATGAGCAGTTCTTC. This sequence encodes CASSQGGGRNEQFF.

This clone has more than one count but fewer than ten. The gene calls are TRBV25-1 and TRBJ1-2, with no clear D. V was trimmed by 1 base and J by 8 bases, leaving 8 bases between them. This CDR3 comprises 12 residues. Germline CDR1 reads MGHDK; CDR2 reads SYGVNS. CDR3 in DNA: TGTGCCAGCAGTGAATCTCGGGTAGGCTACACCTTC. Protein: CASSESRVGYTF.

V gene TRBV18 combines with J gene TRBJ2-3; no clear D gene. With 3 bases removed from V and 0 bases from J, the gap between germline ends came to 7 bases. Germline values: CDR1 KGHSH, CDR2 LQKENI. CDR3 length: 14 residues. The CDR3 nucleotides read TGTGCCAGCTCACCTTATCAGAGCACAGATACGCAGTATTTT. It specifies CASSPYQSTDTQYF.

J is TRBJ1-2 and V is TRBV6-5; 7 nucleotides line up with TRBD1. The CDR3 contains 12 residues. The V gene end was trimmed by 4 bases and the J gene end by 7 bases; junction bases not matched to a gene: 3. Germline V lookup: CDR1 MNHEY, CDR2 SVGAGI. The CDR3 region has the DNA TGTGCCAGCAGTTCGGGGACAGTTGGCTACACCTTC. This translates into CASSSGTVGYTF.

The chain joins TRBV15 to TRBJ1-2, with unresolved D. V lost 0 bases and J lost 7, with 18 bases in between. Germline-derived CDR1 and CDR2 are LNHNV and YYDKDF (reference sequence). This CDR3 region has 16 residues. CDR3 DNA: TGTGCCACCAGCAGAGATAAGAAACAGCCTTTCGGTGGCTACACCTTC. Protein: CATSRDKKQPFGGYTF.